What follows describes a single T cell receptor beta chain. Its antigen is unknown. Data came from immunoSEQ multiplex PCR; TCRdb stores just in-frame clones and leaves some out. This sample has approximately 26,000 clones; about 92% occur once, and the top ten carry less than 1.5%. This sample is part of a study of B cell selection in AIRE deficiency. The study, taken as a whole, reports: Tconv and Treg cells from AIRE-deficient patients resembled healthy donors in TCRBV usage, CDR3 length and diversity.

Regulatory T cells were sorted as CD4+CD25hiCD127low/negative. The sequencing sample was made of CD4+CD25+ Tregs sorted from PBMCs. The source of this sequence is a human donor in good health.

The CDR3 coding sequence is TGTGCCAGCAGCTTGCAGGGAAGTCGACCCGAGACCCAGTACTTC. Its protein is CASSLQGSRPETQYF. The genes are TRBV5-5 and TRBJ2-5, with D tentatively TRBD1 (5 bases). The germline V and J ends were trimmed by 1 base and 5 bases, with 15 bases remaining between them. This CDR3 is built from 15 residues. The germline gives CDR1 SGHKS, CDR2 YYEKEE (reference sequence).